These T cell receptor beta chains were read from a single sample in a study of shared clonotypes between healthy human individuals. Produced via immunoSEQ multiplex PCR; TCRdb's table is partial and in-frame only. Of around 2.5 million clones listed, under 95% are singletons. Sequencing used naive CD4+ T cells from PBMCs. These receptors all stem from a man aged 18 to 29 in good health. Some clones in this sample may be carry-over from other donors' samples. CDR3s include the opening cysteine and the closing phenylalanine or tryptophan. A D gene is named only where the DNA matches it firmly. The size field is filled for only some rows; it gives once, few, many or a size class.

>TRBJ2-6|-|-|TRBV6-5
TGTGCCAGCAGTAACAGGGCTGGGGCCAACGTCCTGACTTTC
CASSNRAGANVLTF
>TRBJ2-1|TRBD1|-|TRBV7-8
TGTGCCAGCAGCCCGCGACAGGGGAGCAATGAGCAGTTCTTC
CASSPRQGSNEQFF
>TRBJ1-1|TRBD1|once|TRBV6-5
TGTGCCAGCAGTTACGGACAGGGGTTTTTCACTGAAGCTTTCTTT
CASSYGQGFFTEAFF
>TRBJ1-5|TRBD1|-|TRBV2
TGTGCCAGCAGGGGACAGGTTGCCCAGCATTTT
CASRGQVAQHF
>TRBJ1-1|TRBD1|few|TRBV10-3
TGTGCCATCAGGGGACAGGGGGATTTTACTGAAGCTTTCTTT
CAIRGQGDFTEAFF
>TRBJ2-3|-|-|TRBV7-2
TGTGCCAGCAGCACCCGACCAGGACCGTCTACGCAGTATTTT
CASSTRPGPSTQYF
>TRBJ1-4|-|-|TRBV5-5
TGTGCCAGCAGCCGTCTGTCGGGTGAAAAACTGTTTTTT
CASSRLSGEKLFF
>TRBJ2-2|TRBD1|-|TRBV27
TGTGCCAGCAGCCCCCGACAGGGTCTCTTCGCGAACACCGGGGAGCTGTTTTTT
CASSPRQGLFANTGELFF
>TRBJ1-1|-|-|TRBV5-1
TGCGCCAGCAGCGCGGGCGGGGGGTGGACTGAAGCTTTCTTT
CASSAGGGWTEAFF
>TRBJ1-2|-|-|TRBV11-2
TGTGCCAGCAGCTTATCCCGGGGGACACTCAACTATGGCTACACCTTC
CASSLSRGTLNYGYTF
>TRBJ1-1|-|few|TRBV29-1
TGCAGCGTGGGGCGGGGGGACACTGAAGCTTTCTTT
CSVGRGDTEAFF
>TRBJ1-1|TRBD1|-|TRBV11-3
TGTGCCAGCAGCTCGATCAGGACAGGGAGGAAGAACACTGAAGCTTTCTTT
CASSSIRTGRKNTEAFF
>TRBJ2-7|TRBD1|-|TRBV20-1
TGCAGTATCTACAGGGGCGACGAGCAGTACTTC
CSIYRGDEQYF
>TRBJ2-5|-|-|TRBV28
TGTGCCAGCAGTTTAGGGCCAGCGGCGGCGAGGGAGACCCAGTACTTC
CASSLGPAAARETQYF
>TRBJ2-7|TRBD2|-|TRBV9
TGTGCCAGCAGCTCCTGGGATAGCGGGGGGATATACGAGCAGTACTTC
CASSSWDSGGIYEQYF
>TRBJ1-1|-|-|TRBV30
TGTGCCTGGAGTACGGGCACTGAAGCTTTCTTT
CAWSTGTEAFF
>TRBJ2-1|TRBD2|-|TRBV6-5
TGTGCCAGCAGTTCACCCAGCGGGAGGGGGGGGAATGAGCAGTTCTTC
CASSSPSGRGGNEQFF
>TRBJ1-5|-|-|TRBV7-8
TGTGCCAGCAGCTCGGTACTGAGATTGGGGATCAATCAGCCCCAGCATTTT
CASSSVLRLGINQPQHF
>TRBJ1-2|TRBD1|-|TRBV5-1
TGCGCCAGCAGCTTGGCCGGCTCGATGGGACAGGGTTTTTATGGCTACACCTTC
CASSLAGSMGQGFYGYTF
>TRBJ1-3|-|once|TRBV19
TGTGCCAGTAGTCCCCATACAGCTGGAAACACCATATATTTT
CASSPHTAGNTIYF
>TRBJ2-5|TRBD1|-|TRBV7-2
TGTGCCAGCAGCGCAGACAGGGCGAGGGAGACCCAGTACTTC
CASSADRARETQYF
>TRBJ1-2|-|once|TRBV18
TGTGCCAGCTCACCGGGCAGGAGATACTATGGCTACACCTTC
CASSPGRRYYGYTF
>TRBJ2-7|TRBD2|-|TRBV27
TGTGCCAGCAGTGTACTAGCGGGTGCCTACGAGCAGTACTTC
CASSVLAGAYEQYF
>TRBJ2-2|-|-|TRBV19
TGTGCCAGTTGTTTAGTGTCGCCGGCGACCGGGGAGCTGTTTTTT
CASCLVSPATGELFF
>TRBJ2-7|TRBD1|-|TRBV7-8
TGTGCCAGCAGCTTAGAGGCCGGGACAGGGCGGTTTCTGTACTTC
CASSLEAGTGRFLYF